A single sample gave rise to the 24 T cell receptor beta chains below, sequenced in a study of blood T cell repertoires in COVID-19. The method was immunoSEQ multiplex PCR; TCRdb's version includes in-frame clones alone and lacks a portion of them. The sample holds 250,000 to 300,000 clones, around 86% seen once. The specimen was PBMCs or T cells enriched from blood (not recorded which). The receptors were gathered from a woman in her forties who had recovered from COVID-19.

CDR3 in amino acids: CASSFLGSRANYGYTF. DNA for the CDR3: TGTGCCAGCAGTTTCCTCGGGAGTAGAGCTAACTATGGCTACACCTTC. The chain employs TRBV27 and TRBJ1-2; D ambiguous. The CDR3 contains 16 residues. Germline V gene sequence: CDR1 MNHEY, CDR2 SMNVEV (reference sequence). Deletions cut 3 bases from V and 0 bases from J, with 14 bases between.

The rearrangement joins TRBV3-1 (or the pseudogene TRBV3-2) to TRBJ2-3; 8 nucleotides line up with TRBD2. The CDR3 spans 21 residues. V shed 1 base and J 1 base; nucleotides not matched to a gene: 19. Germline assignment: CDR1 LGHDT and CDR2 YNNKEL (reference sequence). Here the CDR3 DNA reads TGTGCCAGCAGCCAAGGTGGGGCGGGGGGCCGATTACTATTACGCACAGATACGCAGTATTTT. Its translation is CASSQGGAGGRLLLRTDTQYF.

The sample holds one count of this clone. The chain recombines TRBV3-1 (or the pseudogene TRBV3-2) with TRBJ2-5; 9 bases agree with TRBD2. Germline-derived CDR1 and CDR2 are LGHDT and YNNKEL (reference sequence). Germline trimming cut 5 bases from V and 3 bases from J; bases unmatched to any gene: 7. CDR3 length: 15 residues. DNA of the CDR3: TGTGCCAGCAGCTTCGAGGCTAGCGGGGAAGAGACCCAGTACTTC. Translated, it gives CASSFEASGEETQYF.

CDR3 nucleotides: TGTGCCAGCAGCGTAGGGGTAAGGAGCTCCTATAATTCACCCCTCCACTTT. Its protein product is CASSVGVRSSYNSPLHF. This chain joins TRBV9 and TRBJ1-6; D remains unclear. The CDR3 sequence is 17 residues long. With 0 bases removed from V and 0 bases from J, the gap between germline ends came to 10 bases. Per the germline V gene, CDR1 is SGDLS and CDR2 is YYNGEE.

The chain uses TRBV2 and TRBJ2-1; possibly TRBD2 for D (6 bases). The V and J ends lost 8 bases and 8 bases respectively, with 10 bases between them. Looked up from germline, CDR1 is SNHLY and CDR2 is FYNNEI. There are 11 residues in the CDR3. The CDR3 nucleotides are TGTGCCAGCCGGGACTCCTATGAGCAGTTCTTC. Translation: CASRDSYEQFF. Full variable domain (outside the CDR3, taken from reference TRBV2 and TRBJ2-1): EPEVTQTPSHQVTQMGQEVILRCVPISNHLYFYWYRQILGQKVEFLVSFYNNEISEKSEIFDDQFSVERPDGSNFTLKIRSTKLEDSAMYFCASRDSYEQFFGPGTRLTVL.

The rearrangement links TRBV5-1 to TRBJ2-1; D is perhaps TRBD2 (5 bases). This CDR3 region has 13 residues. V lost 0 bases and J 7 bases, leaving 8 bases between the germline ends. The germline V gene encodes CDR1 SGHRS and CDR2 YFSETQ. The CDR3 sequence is CASSLGLANEQFF. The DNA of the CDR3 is TGCGCCAGCAGCTTGGGGCTAGCAAATGAGCAGTTCTTC.

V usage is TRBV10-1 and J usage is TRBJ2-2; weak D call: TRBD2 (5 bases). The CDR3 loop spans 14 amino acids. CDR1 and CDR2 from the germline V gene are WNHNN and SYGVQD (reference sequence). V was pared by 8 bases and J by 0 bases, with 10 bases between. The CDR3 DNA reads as TGCGCCAGCCGGGGATCTTCGAACACCGGGGAGCTGTTTTTT. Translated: CASRGSSNTGELFF.

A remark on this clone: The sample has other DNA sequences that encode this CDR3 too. CDR3 amino acids: CASSRGSYGYTF. CDR3 in DNA: TGTGCCAGCAGTCGCGGGAGCTATGGCTACACCTTC. V gene TRBV12-3 or TRBV12-4 combines with J gene TRBJ1-2; D is unresolved. The CDR3 covers 12 residues. V dropped 5 bases and J dropped 4 bases, with 8 bases sitting between them.

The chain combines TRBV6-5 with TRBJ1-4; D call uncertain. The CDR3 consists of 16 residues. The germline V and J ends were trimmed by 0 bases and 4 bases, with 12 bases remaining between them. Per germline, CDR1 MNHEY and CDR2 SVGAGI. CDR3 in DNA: TGTGCCAGCAGTTACTCGATGGGCCGGCTTAATGAAAAACTGTTTTTT. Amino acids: CASSYSMGRLNEKLFF.

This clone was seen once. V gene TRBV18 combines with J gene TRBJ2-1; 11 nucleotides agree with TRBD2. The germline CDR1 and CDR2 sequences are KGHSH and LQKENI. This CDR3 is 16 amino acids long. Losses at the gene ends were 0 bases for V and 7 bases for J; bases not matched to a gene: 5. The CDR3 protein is CASSPPLAGGGNEQFF. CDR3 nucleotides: TGTGCCAGCTCACCACCCCTAGCGGGAGGTGGAAATGAGCAGTTCTTC.

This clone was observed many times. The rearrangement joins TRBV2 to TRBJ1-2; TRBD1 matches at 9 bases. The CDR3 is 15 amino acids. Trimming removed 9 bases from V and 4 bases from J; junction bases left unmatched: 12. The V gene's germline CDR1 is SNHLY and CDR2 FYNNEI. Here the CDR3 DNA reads TGTGCCAGTAAGAGAACAGGGGGCGAGAGCTATGGCTACACCTTC. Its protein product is CASKRTGGESYGYTF. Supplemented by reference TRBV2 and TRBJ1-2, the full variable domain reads EPEVTQTPSHQVTQMGQEVILRCVPISNHLYFYWYRQILGQKVEFLVSFYNNEISEKSEIFDDQFSVERPDGSNFTLKIRSTKLEDSAMYFCASKRTGGESYGYTFGSGTRLTVV.

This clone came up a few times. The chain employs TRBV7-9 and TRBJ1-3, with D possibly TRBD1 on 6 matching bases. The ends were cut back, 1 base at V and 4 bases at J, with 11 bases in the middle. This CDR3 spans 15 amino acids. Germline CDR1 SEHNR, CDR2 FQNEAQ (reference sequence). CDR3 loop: CASSLVSGAGNTIYF. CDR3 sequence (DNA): TGTGCCAGCAGCTTAGTCTCAGGGGCAGGAAACACCATATATTTT.

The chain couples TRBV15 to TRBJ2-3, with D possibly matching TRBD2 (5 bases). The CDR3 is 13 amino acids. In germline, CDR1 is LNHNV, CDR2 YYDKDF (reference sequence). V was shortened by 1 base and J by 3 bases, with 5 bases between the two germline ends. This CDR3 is CATSRGGTDTQYF. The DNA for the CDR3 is TGTGCCACCAGCAGAGGCGGGACAGATACGCAGTATTTT.

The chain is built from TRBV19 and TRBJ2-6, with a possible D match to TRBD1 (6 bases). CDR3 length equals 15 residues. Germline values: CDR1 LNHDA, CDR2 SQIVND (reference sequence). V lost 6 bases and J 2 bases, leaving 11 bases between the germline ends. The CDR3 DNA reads TGTGCCAGTAGGACTGGGGGCGCTGGGGCCAACGTCCTGACTTTC. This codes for CASRTGGAGANVLTF.

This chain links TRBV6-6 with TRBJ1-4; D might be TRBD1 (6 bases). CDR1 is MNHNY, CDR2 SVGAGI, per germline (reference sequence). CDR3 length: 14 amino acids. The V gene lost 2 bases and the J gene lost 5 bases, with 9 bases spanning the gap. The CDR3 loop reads CASSYGTLNEKLFF. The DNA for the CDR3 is TGTGCCAGCAGTTACGGGACATTGAATGAAAAACTGTTTTTT.

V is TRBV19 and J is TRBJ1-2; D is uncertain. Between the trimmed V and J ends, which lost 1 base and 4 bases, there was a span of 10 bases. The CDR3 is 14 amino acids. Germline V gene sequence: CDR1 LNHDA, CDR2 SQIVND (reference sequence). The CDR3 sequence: CASSIVNSFYGYTF. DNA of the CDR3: TGTGCCAGTAGTATAGTAAACAGCTTCTATGGCTACACCTTC.

Here the CDR3 DNA reads TGTGCCAGCAGCAATTTTCGGCGGGCCGTTGAAAAACTGTTTTTT. It translates to CASSNFRRAVEKLFF. The V and J genes are TRBV6-2 or TRBV6-3 and TRBJ1-4; D unresolved. V lost 6 bases, J lost 7 bases, and 18 bases lay in between. Germline V lookup: CDR1 MNHEY, CDR2 SVGEGT. The CDR3 totals 15 residues.

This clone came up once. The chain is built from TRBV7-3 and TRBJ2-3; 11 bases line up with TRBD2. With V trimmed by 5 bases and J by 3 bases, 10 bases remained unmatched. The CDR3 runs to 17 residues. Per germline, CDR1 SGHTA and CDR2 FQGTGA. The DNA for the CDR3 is TGTGCCAGCAGCAACAGACTAGCGGGGTCGGCGACAGATACGCAGTATTTT. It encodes CASSNRLAGSATDTQYF.

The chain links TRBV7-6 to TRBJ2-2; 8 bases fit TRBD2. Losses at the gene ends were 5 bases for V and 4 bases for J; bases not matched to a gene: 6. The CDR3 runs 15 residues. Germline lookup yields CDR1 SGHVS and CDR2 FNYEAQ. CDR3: CASSHSGSGTGELFF. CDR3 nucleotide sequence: TGTGCCAGCAGCCACAGCGGGAGTGGCACCGGGGAGCTGTTTTTT.

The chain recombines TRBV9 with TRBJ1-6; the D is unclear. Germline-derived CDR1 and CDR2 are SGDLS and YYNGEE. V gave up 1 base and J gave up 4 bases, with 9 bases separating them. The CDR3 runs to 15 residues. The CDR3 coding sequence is TGTGCCAGCAGCGTAAGAGGAGCTTATAATTCACCCCTCCACTTT. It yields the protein CASSVRGAYNSPLHF.

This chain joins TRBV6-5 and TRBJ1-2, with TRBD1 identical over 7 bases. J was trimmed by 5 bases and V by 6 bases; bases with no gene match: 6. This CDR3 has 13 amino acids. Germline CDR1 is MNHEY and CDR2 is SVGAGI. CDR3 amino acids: CASRNRGWYGYTF. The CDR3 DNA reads TGTGCCAGCAGGAACAGGGGCTGGTATGGCTACACCTTC.

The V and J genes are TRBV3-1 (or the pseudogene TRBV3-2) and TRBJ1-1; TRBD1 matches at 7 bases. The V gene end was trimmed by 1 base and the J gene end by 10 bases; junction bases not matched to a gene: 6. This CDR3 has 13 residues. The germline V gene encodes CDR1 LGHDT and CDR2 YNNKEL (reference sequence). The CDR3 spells CASSQGTGGPAFF. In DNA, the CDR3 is TGTGCCAGCAGCCAAGGGACAGGCGGTCCAGCTTTCTTT.

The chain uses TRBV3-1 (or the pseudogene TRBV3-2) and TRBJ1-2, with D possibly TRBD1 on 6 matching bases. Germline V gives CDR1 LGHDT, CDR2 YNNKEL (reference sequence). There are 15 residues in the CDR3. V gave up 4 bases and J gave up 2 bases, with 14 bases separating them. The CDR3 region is CASSLSGTSNYGYTF. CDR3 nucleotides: TGTGCCAGCAGCCTCTCCGGGACATCAAACTATGGCTACACCTTC.

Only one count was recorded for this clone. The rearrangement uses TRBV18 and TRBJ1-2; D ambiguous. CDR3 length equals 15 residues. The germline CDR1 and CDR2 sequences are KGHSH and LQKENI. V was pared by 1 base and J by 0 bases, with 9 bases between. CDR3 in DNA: TGTGCCAGCTCACCACTTGACGGGACTAACTATGGCTACACCTTC. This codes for CASSPLDGTNYGYTF.